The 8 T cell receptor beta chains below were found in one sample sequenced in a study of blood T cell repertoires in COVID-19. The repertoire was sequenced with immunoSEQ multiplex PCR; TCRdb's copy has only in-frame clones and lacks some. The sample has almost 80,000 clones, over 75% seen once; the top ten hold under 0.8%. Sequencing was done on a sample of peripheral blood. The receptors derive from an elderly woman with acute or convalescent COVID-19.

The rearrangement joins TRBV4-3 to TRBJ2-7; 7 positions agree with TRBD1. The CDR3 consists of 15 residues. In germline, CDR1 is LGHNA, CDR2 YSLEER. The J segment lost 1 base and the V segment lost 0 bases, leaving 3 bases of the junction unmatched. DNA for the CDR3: TGCGCCAGCAGCCAAGATCGGGACAGTTCCTACGAGCAGTACTTC. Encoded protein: CASSQDRDSSYEQYF.

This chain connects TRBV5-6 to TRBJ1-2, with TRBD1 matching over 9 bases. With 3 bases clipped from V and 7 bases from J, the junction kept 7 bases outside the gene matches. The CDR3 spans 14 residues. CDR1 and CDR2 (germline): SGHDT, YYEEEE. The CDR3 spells CASSYPQGARGYTF. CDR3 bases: TGTGCCAGCAGCTACCCACAGGGGGCGCGTGGCTACACCTTC.

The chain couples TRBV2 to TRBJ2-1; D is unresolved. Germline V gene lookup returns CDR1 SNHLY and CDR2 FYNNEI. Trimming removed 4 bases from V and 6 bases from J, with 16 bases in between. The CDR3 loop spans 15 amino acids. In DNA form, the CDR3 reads TGTGCCAGCAGTGGTCGGCTCGCGGTGGGCAATGAGCAGTTCTTC. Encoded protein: CASSGRLAVGNEQFF.

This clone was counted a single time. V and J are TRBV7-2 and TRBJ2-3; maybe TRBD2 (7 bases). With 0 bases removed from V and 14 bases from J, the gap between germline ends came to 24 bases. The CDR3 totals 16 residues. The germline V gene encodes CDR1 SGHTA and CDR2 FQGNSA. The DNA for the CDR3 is TGTGCCAGCAGCTTAGCCAAACCCGCGAGGGGGGGCGGTTTGTATTTT. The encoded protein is CASSLAKPARGGGLYF.

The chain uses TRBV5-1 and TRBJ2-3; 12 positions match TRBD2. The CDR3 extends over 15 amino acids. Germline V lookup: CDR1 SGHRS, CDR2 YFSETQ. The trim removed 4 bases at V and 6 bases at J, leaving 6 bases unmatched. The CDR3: CASSPTSGRTDTQYF. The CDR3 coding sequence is TGCGCCAGCAGCCCAACTAGCGGGAGGACGGATACGCAGTATTTT.

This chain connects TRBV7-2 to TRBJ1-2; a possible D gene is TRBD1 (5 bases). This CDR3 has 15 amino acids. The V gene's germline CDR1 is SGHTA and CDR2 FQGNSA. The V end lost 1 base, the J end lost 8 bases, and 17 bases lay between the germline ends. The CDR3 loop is CASSLGLVGPGGYTF. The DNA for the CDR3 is TGTGCCAGCAGCTTAGGTCTGGTGGGGCCAGGCGGCTACACCTTC.

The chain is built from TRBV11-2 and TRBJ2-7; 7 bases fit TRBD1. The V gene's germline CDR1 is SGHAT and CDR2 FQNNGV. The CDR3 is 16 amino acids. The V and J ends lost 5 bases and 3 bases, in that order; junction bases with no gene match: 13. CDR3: CASSPDVNRGLYEQYF. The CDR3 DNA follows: TGTGCCAGCAGCCCTGACGTGAACAGGGGCCTCTACGAGCAGTACTTC.

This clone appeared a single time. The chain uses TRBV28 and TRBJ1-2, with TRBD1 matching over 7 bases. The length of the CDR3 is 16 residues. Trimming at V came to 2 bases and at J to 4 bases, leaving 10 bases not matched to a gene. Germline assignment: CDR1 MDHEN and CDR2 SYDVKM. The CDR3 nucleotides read TGTGCCAGCAGTTTAATGTCTCAGGGGGAGATCTATGGCTACACCTTC. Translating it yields CASSLMSQGEIYGYTF.